This is a list of T cell receptor beta chains from one sample in a study of blood T cell repertoires in COVID-19. Assay: immunoSEQ multiplex PCR; the TCRdb copy retains only in-frame clones and omits some. The sample contains some 180,000 clones, about 88% of which appear only once. Sequencing was carried out using peripheral blood. These receptors originate from a man aged 50 or older with COVID-19, enrolled during active disease. Both conserved end residues are part of each CDR3. D genes are given only for firm matches. Size values are once, few and many counts, or a class for expanded clones, and some rows have none.

- | TRBJ2-7 | TRBV6-5 | - | CASSYSGTGTYEQYF | TGTGCCAGCAGTTATAGCGGGACAGGGACGTACGAGCAGTACTTC
- | TRBJ2-6 | TRBV3-1/TRBV3-2 | - | CASSQDLSGANVLTF | TGTGCCAGCAGCCAAGACCTCTCTGGGGCCAACGTCCTGACTTTC
TRBD1 | TRBJ2-2 | TRBV6-5 | - | CASSWTGPANTGELFF | TGTGCCAGCAGTTGGACAGGACCCGCGAACACCGGGGAGCTGTTTTTT
- | TRBJ1-5 | TRBV19 | - | CASRNRRYSNQPQHF | TGTGCCAGTAGGAACAGGCGTTATAGCAATCAGCCCCAGCATTTT
TRBD1 | TRBJ2-6 | TRBV15 | - | CATSKGAPGANVLTF | TGTGCCACCAGCAAGGGGGCGCCTGGGGCCAACGTCCTGACTTTC
- | TRBJ1-1 | TRBV5-1 | - | CASRRTENTEAFF | TGCGCCAGCAGGCGGACAGAGAACACTGAAGCTTTCTTT
TRBD1 | TRBJ2-7 | TRBV5-4 | - | CASSPDRRVYEQYF | TGTGCCAGCAGCCCGGACAGGCGCGTATACGAGCAGTACTTC
- | TRBJ2-2 | TRBV3-1/TRBV3-2 | - | CASSQDLRGINLRTGELFF | TGTGCCAGCAGCCAAGATCTTAGAGGGATAAACCTAAGGACCGGGGAGCTGTTTTTT
- | TRBJ2-3 | TRBV18 | - | CASSPNLASTDTQYF | TGTGCCAGCTCACCAAATCTAGCGAGCACAGATACGCAGTATTTT
TRBD1 | TRBJ1-5 | TRBV23-1 | - | CASSQSRQGGHSNQPQHF | TGCGCCAGCAGTCAATCTAGACAGGGGGGTCATAGCAATCAGCCCCAGCATTTT
TRBD1 | TRBJ2-5 | TRBV5-1 | - | CASSLDQLTGTGETQYF | TGCGCCAGCAGCTTGGACCAATTAACCGGGACAGGAGAGACCCAGTACTTC
TRBD2 | TRBJ2-1 | TRBV29-1 | - | CSVVGLRSSGRAYEQFF | TGCAGCGTTGTGGGCTTGCGGTCTAGCGGGAGGGCTTATGAGCAGTTCTTC
TRBD1 | TRBJ2-1 | TRBV9 | - | CASSAGTGSLEFF | TGTGCCAGCAGCGCCGGGACAGGGAGTCTCGAGTTCTTC
- | TRBJ2-7 | TRBV6-2/TRBV6-3 | - | CASSYSTGIFSEQYF | TGTGCCAGCAGTTACTCAACAGGGATCTTTTCCGAGCAGTACTTC
TRBD2 | TRBJ2-1 | TRBV6-5 | - | CASSYPGLAGEQFF | TGTGCCAGCAGTTACCCAGGACTAGCGGGAGAGCAGTTCTTC
TRBD1 | TRBJ2-7 | TRBV28 | - | CASSSAGTGVHEQYF | TGTGCCAGCAGTTCAGCCGGGACAGGGGTCCACGAGCAGTACTTC
- | TRBJ2-2 | TRBV4-1 | - | CASSQVRLVTVGGELFF | TGCGCCAGCAGCCAAGTCCGACTAGTAACTGTCGGCGGGGAGCTGTTTTTT
TRBD1 | TRBJ1-6 | TRBV10-3 | few | CAISEPDRVYNSPLHF | TGTGCCATCAGTGAGCCGGACAGGGTCTATAATTCACCCCTCCACTTT
- | TRBJ1-1 | TRBV7-3 | - | CASSLSPYTEAFF | TGTGCCAGCAGCTTAAGTCCTTACACTGAAGCTTTCTTT
- | TRBJ1-2 | TRBV13 | - | CASSLAGKAYGYTF | TGTGCCAGCAGCTTAGCCGGGAAAGCATATGGCTACACCTTC
- | TRBJ2-3 | TRBV6-4 | once | CASSGGSTDTQYF | TGTGCCAGCAGTGGAGGGAGCACAGATACGCAGTATTTT
- | TRBJ1-1 | TRBV5-4 | - | CASSSGYPEAFF | TGTGCCAGCAGTTCAGGGTATCCTGAAGCTTTCTTT
- | TRBJ2-6 | TRBV3-1/TRBV3-2 | - | CASSLTGNGANVLTF | TGTGCCAGCAGCCTCACAGGGAACGGGGCCAACGTCCTGACTTTC
- | TRBJ2-5 | TRBV5-4 | - | CASSLGTNLEGETQYF | TGTGCCAGCAGCTTGGGGACAAATCTGGAGGGGGAGACCCAGTACTTC
- | TRBJ2-3 | TRBV29-1 | - | CSVEQQKRDTQYF | TGCAGCGTTGAACAGCAGAAGCGGGATACGCAGTATTTT
- | TRBJ2-7 | TRBV10-1 | once | CASSFSVRDEQYF | TGCGCCAGCAGTTTCTCGGTCCGGGACGAGCAGTACTTC
TRBD2 | TRBJ2-7 | TRBV18 | - | CASSHGLAGDPLYEQYF | TGTGCCAGCTCACATGGACTAGCGGGCGACCCCCTTTACGAGCAGTACTTC
- | TRBJ1-5 | TRBV7-8 | - | CASSLGGRGEYSNQPQHF | TGTGCCAGCAGCTTAGGAGGGAGGGGCGAGTATAGCAATCAGCCCCAGCATTTT
- | TRBJ2-1 | TRBV15 | - | CATSSPTFSYNEQFF | TGTGCCACCAGCAGTCCTACTTTCTCCTACAATGAGCAGTTCTTC
- | TRBJ1-1 | TRBV29-1 | - | CSVHEGRTYTEAFF | TGCAGCGTCCATGAAGGGAGGACCTACACTGAAGCTTTCTTT
TRBD2 | TRBJ2-3 | TRBV27 | - | CASARGLDLPDTQYF | TGTGCCAGCGCACGCGGACTAGACTTGCCGGATACGCAGTATTTT
TRBD2 | TRBJ2-7 | TRBV7-6 | - | CASSIGTSGGTYEQYF | TGTGCCAGCAGCATCGGGACTAGCGGGGGGACCTACGAGCAGTACTTC
TRBD2 | TRBJ2-1 | TRBV12-5 | - | CASALAGEWNEQFF | TGTGCTAGCGCGCTAGCGGGTGAATGGAATGAGCAGTTCTTC